What follows are 18 T cell receptor beta chains derived from one specimen sequenced in a study of T cell repertoires in cytomegalovirus infection. TCRdb reanalysed the reads using MiXCR and keeps one entry per CDR3 protein. The sample records approximately 750,000 distinct CDR3 sequences, 35% to 40% being singletons. Sequencing was performed on PBMCs. The source of these receptors is a human donor in good health (CMV status not recorded). Some clones in this sample may be carry-over from other donors' samples.

The table lists this clonotype with a few counts. The V gene is TRBV20-1, the J gene TRBJ1-5; D not certain. V lost 0 bases and J lost 2, with 14 bases in between. There are 16 residues in the CDR3. CDR1 and CDR2 (germline): DFQATT, SNEGSKA (reference sequence). This chain's CDR3 is CSARDRGRRGNQPQHF. For the CDR3, the DNA is TGCAGTGCTAGAGATCGAGGCAGGAGAGGCAATCAGCCCCAGCATTTT.

The gene calls are TRBV6-1 and TRBJ2-5; 8 bases are a match to TRBD2. The CDR3 has 15 amino acids. CDR1 is MNHNS and CDR2 is SASEGT in the germline V gene. With 5 bases clipped from V and 2 bases from J, the junction kept 7 bases outside the gene matches. The CDR3 here is CASSYGRGGQETQYF. Written as DNA, the CDR3 is TGTGCCAGCAGTTACGGGAGGGGGGGACAAGAGACCCAGTACTTC.

This clonotype was counted a few times. The rearrangement uses TRBV7-8 and TRBJ2-1; TRBD2 is a possible D gene (7 bases). V lost 1 base, J lost 8 bases, and 18 bases lay in between. The CDR3 runs to 16 residues. Per the germline V gene, CDR1 is SGHVS and CDR2 is FQNEAQ. CDR3 bases: TGTGCCAGCAGCTTAGTTGGGGGGGGGGCCTCGGATGAGCAGTTCTTC. Translation: CASSLVGGGASDEQFF.

This clonotype was counted many times. Given a much more abundant clone one base away, this may be a read error. The chain joins TRBV6-2 or TRBV6-3 to TRBJ1-1; D call uncertain. CDR3 length equals 11 residues. V lost 6 bases and J lost 3, with 5 bases in between. CDR1 is MNHEY and CDR2 is SVGEGT in the germline V gene. CDR3 loop: CASSDYTEAFF. In DNA, the CDR3 is TGTGCCAGCAGCGATTACACTGAAGCTTTCTTT.

This clonotype has just a few counts. The rearrangement links TRBV11-1 to TRBJ2-7, with 11 bases lining up with TRBD1. The trim removed 5 bases at V and 0 bases at J, leaving 3 bases unmatched. The CDR3 is 15 residues long. Germline V gene data show CDR1 as SGHAT and CDR2 as FQDESV (reference sequence). Here the CDR3 reads CASSTGTGGSYEQYF. In DNA form, the CDR3 reads TGTGCCAGCAGCACCGGGACAGGGGGCTCCTACGAGCAGTACTTC.

As for this clonotype: The junction shows a germline mismatch at one end, possibly a read error. This chain connects TRBV7-7 to TRBJ2-3; possibly TRBD1 for D (6 bases). Germline-derived CDR1 and CDR2 are SSHAT and FNYEAQ (reference sequence). The CDR3 runs 16 residues. The CDR3: CASSSATGRGSDTQYF. CDR3 in DNA: TGTGCTAGCAGCTCAGCTACAGGGCGAGGATCAGATACGCAGTATTTT.

This clonotype was seen a handful of times. The chain combines TRBV6-1 with TRBJ1-3, with 8 bases lining up with TRBD1. The CDR3 runs 16 residues. J lost 1 base, V lost 5 bases, and 7 bases had no gene match. Germline V gene data show CDR1 as MNHNS and CDR2 as SASEGT. The CDR3 here is CASSIGQGLSGNTIYF. CDR3 coding DNA: TGTGCCAGCAGTATTGGACAGGGCCTTTCTGGAAACACCATATATTTT.

This chain links TRBV5-1 with TRBJ2-7, with TRBD1 matching 7 bases. CDR1 is SGHRS and CDR2 is YFSETQ in the germline V gene. The CDR3 length is 18 residues. V lost 6 bases to trimming and J lost 4 bases; unmatched junction nucleotides: 22. The chain's CDR3 is CASNWGQTSNRFGYEQYF. CDR3 bases: TGCGCCAGCAACTGGGGACAGACTTCTAACCGGTTCGGGTACGAGCAGTACTTC.

Regarding this clonotype: A read error is likely, as this CDR3 ends without the conserved phenylalanine or tryptophan. The rearrangement joins TRBV4-1 to TRBJ1-2, with 7 bases fitting TRBD1. Germline V gene data show CDR1 as MGHRA and CDR2 as YSYEKL. This CDR3 is built from 16 residues. V lost 0 bases and J lost 8; bases outside the gene matches: 12. This CDR3 is CASSQDVAGGYGGYTL. The CDR3 DNA follows: TGCGCCAGCAGCCAAGACGTAGCAGGGGGGTATGGCGGCTACACCTTA.

This clonotype was seen only a few times. The V gene is TRBV5-1, the J gene TRBJ1-2; 8 bases fit TRBD1. Germline V gene lookup returns CDR1 SGHRS and CDR2 YFSETQ. V lost 4 bases to trimming and J lost 4 bases; unmatched junction nucleotides: 9. This CDR3 region has 15 residues. The CDR3 DNA follows: TGCGCCAGCAGCGGCAAGACAGGGGCCCCCTATGGCTACACCTTC. Protein sequence: CASSGKTGAPYGYTF.

The chain joins TRBV7-9 to TRBJ2-1; TRBD1 matches 8 bases. This CDR3 comprises 16 residues. The ends lost 5 bases at V and 0 bases at J; junction bases unmatched: 6. Germline V lookup: CDR1 SEHNR, CDR2 FQNEAQ (reference sequence). CDR3 region: CASSTGQESSYNEQFF. CDR3 sequence (DNA): TGTGCCAGCAGCACGGGACAGGAGAGCTCCTACAATGAGCAGTTCTTC. Together with reference TRBV7-9 and TRBJ2-1, the CDR3 gives the full variable domain: DTGVSQNPRHKITKRGQNVTFRCDPISEHNRLYWYRQTLGQGPEFLTYFQNEAQLEKSRLLSDRFSAERPKGSFSTLEIQRTEQGDSAMYLCASSTGQESSYNEQFFGPGTRLTVL.

The CDR3 region is CASSVLREHTEAFF. The CDR3 DNA reads as TGTGCCAGCAGCGTACTCAGAGAGCACACTGAAGCTTTCTTT. V is TRBV28 and J is TRBJ1-1; D remains ambiguous. Germline V lookup: CDR1 MDHEN, CDR2 SYDVKM. The V end was cut by 6 bases, the J end by 3 bases, with 14 bases between. CDR3 length equals 14 residues.

This clonotype was recorded a few times. The chain carries TRBV27 and TRBJ2-7; the D gene is possibly TRBD2 (5 bases). Trimming took 0 bases from V and 1 from J, leaving 10 bases between them. Germline V gene lookup returns CDR1 MNHEY and CDR2 SMNVEV (reference sequence). CDR3 size: 15 residues. The DNA of the CDR3 is TGTGCCAGCAGTTTATCGCGGGCACCGTCCTACGAGCAGTACTTC. Translation: CASSLSRAPSYEQYF.

The rearrangement uses TRBV20-1 and TRBJ2-2; 7 nucleotides match TRBD1. Germline V gene data show CDR1 as DFQATT and CDR2 as SNEGSKA (reference sequence). Trimming took 1 base from V and 6 from J; bases not matched to a gene: 8. The CDR3 consists of 15 residues. The CDR3 spells CSARGNRGSAGELFF. CDR3 coding DNA: TGCAGTGCTAGAGGAAACAGGGGTAGTGCCGGGGAGCTGTTTTTT.

This clonotype has ten or more counts. The chain uses TRBV9 and TRBJ2-1; D unclear. This CDR3 comprises 13 residues. CDR1 is SGDLS, CDR2 YYNGEE, per germline. V was cut by 2 bases and J by 2 bases, with 5 bases left in between. CDR3 amino acids: CASSVGPYNEQFF. For the CDR3, the DNA is TGTGCCAGCAGCGTGGGCCCCTACAATGAGCAGTTCTTC. Drawing the rest from reference TRBV9 and TRBJ2-1, the complete variable domain is DSGVTQTPKHLITATGQRVTLRCSPRSGDLSVYWYQQSLDQGLQFLIQYYNGEERAKGNILERFSAQQFPDLHSELNLSSLELGDSALYFCASSVGPYNEQFFGPGTRLTVL.

This chain joins TRBV11-2 and TRBJ2-7; unclear D gene. This CDR3 region has 14 residues. Germline-derived CDR1 and CDR2 are SGHAT and FQNNGV. The V and J ends lost 3 bases and 2 bases respectively, with 11 bases between them. This chain's CDR3 is CASSFAQEAYEQYF. CDR3 in DNA: TGTGCCAGCAGCTTCGCCCAGGAAGCCTACGAGCAGTACTTC. The whole variable domain, remainder taken from reference TRBV11-2 and TRBJ2-7, is EAGVAQSPRYKIIEKRQSVAFWCNPISGHATLYWYQQILGQGPKLLIQFQNNGVVDDSQLPKDRFSAERLKGVDSTLKIQPAKLEDSAVYLCASSFAQEAYEQYFGPGTRLTVT.

In this sample, this clonotype turned up a few times. The V call is TRBV12-5, the J call TRBJ2-7, with a weak D call TRBD2 (6 bases). The germline V gene has CDR1 LGHNT and CDR2 FRNRAP. With 0 bases removed from V and 2 bases from J, the gap between germline ends came to 14 bases. The CDR3 extends over 16 amino acids. CDR3 sequence reads: CASGLVHPDYTYEQYF. The CDR3 DNA is TGTGCTAGTGGTTTGGTACACCCGGACTACACCTACGAGCAGTACTTC.

This clonotype showed up just once. The genes are TRBV12-3 or TRBV12-4 and TRBJ1-4; TRBD1 might be the D (6 bases). Trimming pared 11 bases from V and 4 bases from J, leaving 26 bases between. The CDR3 sequence is 17 residues long. This CDR3 is CAGTHIRGGGYNEKLFF. The CDR3 nucleotides are TGTGCCGGCACCCATATAAGAGGGGGAGGTTATAATGAAAAACTGTTTTTT.